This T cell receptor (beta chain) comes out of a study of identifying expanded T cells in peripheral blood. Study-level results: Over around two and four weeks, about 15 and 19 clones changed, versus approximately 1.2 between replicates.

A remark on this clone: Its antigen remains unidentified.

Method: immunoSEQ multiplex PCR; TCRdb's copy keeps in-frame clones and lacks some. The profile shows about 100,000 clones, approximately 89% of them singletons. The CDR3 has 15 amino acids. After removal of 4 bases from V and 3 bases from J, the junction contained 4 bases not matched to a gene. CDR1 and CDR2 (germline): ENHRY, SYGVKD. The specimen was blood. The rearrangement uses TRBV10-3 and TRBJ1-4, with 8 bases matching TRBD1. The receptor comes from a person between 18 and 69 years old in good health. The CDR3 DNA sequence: TGTGCCATCAGTGTCGCGGACAGGGCTAATGAAAAACTGTTTTTT. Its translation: CAISVADRANEKLFF.